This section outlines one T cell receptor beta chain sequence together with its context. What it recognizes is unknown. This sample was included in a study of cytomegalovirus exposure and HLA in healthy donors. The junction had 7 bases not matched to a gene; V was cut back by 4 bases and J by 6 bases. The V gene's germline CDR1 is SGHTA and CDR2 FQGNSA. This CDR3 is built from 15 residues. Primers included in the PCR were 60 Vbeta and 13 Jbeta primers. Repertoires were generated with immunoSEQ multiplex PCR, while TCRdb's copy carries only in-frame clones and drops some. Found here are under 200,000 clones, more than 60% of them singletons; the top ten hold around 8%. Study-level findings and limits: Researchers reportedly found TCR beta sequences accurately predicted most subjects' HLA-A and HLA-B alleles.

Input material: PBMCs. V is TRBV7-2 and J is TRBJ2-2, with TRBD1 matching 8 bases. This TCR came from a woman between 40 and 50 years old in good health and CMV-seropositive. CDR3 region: CASSWAQGAPGELFF. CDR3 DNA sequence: TGTGCCAGCAGCTGGGCCCAGGGGGCTCCCGGGGAGCTGTTTTTT.